The table lists the clone carrying this TCR beta chain with many counts. What it binds is not known. This specimen comes from a study of T cells in Graves' hyperthyroidism and ophthalmopathy. General observations from the study: Also found in blood were most expanded thyroid clonotypes above 0.001.

Germline CDR1 SGHAT, CDR2 FQNNGV. Trimming took 2 bases from V and 10 from J, leaving 13 bases between them. This CDR3 has 13 residues. The blood sample dates from first hyperthyroidism diagnosis, preceding any ophthalmopathy symptoms. RNA transcripts served as the template for amplifying TCR beta CDR3 regions. HTBI primers were used for first-round RT-PCR of the TCR CDR3. Via MiXCR, TCRdb re-called the multiplex PCR reads, giving one row per CDR3 protein. Among roughly 500,000 distinct CDR3 sequences, around 14% were seen once, and the ten largest hold 5.5% to 7.5%. The chain uses TRBV11-2 and TRBJ2-3; D is ambiguous. The sample consisted of blood. The clonotype was recovered from a woman aged 30 to 39 with Graves' hyperthyroidism that later progressed to Graves' ophthalmopathy. DNA for the CDR3: TGTGCCAGCAGCTTAAGCCCAACCTCCTCGCAGTATTTT. Translation: CASSLSPTSSQYF.